A single sample is the source of the 20 T cell receptor beta chains below, sequenced in a study of CD8+ T cells in alopecia areata (dated 2018 in TCRdb). Libraries were made using the immunoSEQ multiplex PCR assay. RNA was extracted from all samples and reverse transcribed into cDNA as template for TCR sequencing. What TCRdb holds here is the immuneACCESS table cut down to in-frame rearrangements. Part of the clones is not present; checked against another copy, under half of the missing clones reflect an unresolved V gene, and the others are unexplained. The sample table shows over 110,000 clones, and approximately 50% are seen once. About 1% of the sample goes to the ten largest clones. Sample time point, as interpreted from the label and publication: baseline before oral tofacitinib. This specimen was CD4+ T cells sorted from blood, taken at week 0. The receptors come from a human donor with alopecia areata.

J is TRBJ2-1 and V is TRBV27; D may be TRBD1 (6 bases). The CDR3 covers 15 residues. V lost 5 bases, J lost 8 bases, and 19 bases lay in between. Germline V gene sequence: CDR1 MNHEY, CDR2 SMNVEV (reference sequence). CDR3 amino acids: CASSPYWGHGHEQFF. In DNA form, the CDR3 reads TGTGCCAGCAGTCCTTACTGGGGACATGGCCATGAGCAGTTCTTC.

A note on this clone: At one boundary the junction diverges from the germline segment, which might be a read error. The chain has TRBV7-7 and TRBJ2-5; D is perhaps TRBD2 (6 bases). Per germline, CDR1 SSHAT and CDR2 FNYEAQ (reference sequence). The CDR3 loop spans 14 amino acids. CDR3 region: CASSRGLPPETQYF. Here the CDR3 DNA reads TGTGCTAGCAGTAGGGGACTGCCACCAGAGACCCAGTACTTC.

The gene calls are TRBV11-3 and TRBJ2-2; perhaps TRBD1 as D (6 bases). The CDR3 runs 14 residues. Germline V lookup: CDR1 SGHNT, CDR2 YENEEA. Trimming stripped 3 bases from V and 4 bases from J, with 9 bases between. The CDR3 DNA sequence: TGTGCCAGCAGCTTGGACAGAATCACCGGGGAGCTGTTTTTT. Translation gives CASSLDRITGELFF.

This clone was recorded a few times. The rearrangement links TRBV4-1 to TRBJ2-5; 12 positions match TRBD2. The J call could be wrong; TRBJ2-7 is a better fit for the DNA end. CDR3 size: 14 residues. Per the germline V gene, CDR1 is MGHRA and CDR2 is YSYEKL. CDR3 in amino acids: CASSQGTSGYEQYF. In DNA form, the CDR3 reads TGCGCCAGCAGCCAGGGGACTAGCGGGTACGAGCAGTACTTC.

The V and J genes are TRBV4-2 and TRBJ1-2; 7 bases match TRBD1. CDR1 is LGHNA and CDR2 is YNFKEQ in the germline V gene. The CDR3 totals 16 residues. Unmatched junction bases numbered 6, after V lost 0 bases and J lost 2 bases. Written as DNA, the CDR3 is TGTGCCAGCAGCCAAGATCAGACCAGGGGGAACTATGGCTACACCTTC. Protein product: CASSQDQTRGNYGYTF.

The V gene is TRBV7-9, the J gene TRBJ1-2, with D maybe TRBD1 (5 bases). The CDR3 length is 10 residues. The V gene lost 11 bases and the J gene lost 7 bases, with 11 bases spanning the gap. Germline-derived CDR1 and CDR2 are SEHNR and FQNEAQ (reference sequence). CDR3 protein: CAVERGGYTF. CDR3 in DNA: TGTGCCGTCGAGAGGGGTGGCTACACCTTC.

This chain uses TRBV18 with TRBJ2-5, with D possibly TRBD1 on 5 matching bases. The V end lost 4 bases, the J end lost 5 bases, and 17 bases lay between the germline ends. This CDR3 is 15 amino acids long. Germline values: CDR1 KGHSH, CDR2 LQKENI. CDR3 in DNA: TGTGCCAGCTCACGAGAATCCAGGGTTCGGGAGACCCAGTACTTC. Protein sequence: CASSRESRVRETQYF.

The J gene is TRBJ2-3, the V gene TRBV30; 8 nucleotides align to TRBD2. The CDR3 contains 15 residues. V gave up 0 bases and J gave up 2 bases; unmatched junction bases: 4. The V gene's germline CDR1 is GTSNPN and CDR2 SVGIG (reference sequence). CDR3 nucleotide sequence: TGTGCCTGGAGTGTCGGAGCGGGAGACACAGATACGCAGTATTTT. Amino acid sequence: CAWSVGAGDTDTQYF.

The chain has TRBV9 and TRBJ2-1; 11 bases align to TRBD2. The V gene end was trimmed by 0 bases and the J gene end by 3 bases; junction bases not matched to a gene: 2. Germline-derived CDR1 and CDR2 are SGDLS and YYNGEE. This CDR3 has 16 residues. The CDR3 DNA is TGTGCCAGCAGCGTAGTAGGGACTAGCGGCTACAATGAGCAGTTCTTC. Translating it yields CASSVVGTSGYNEQFF.

The chain has TRBV29-1 and TRBJ2-7, with 8 bases matching TRBD1. Germline V gives CDR1 SQVTM, CDR2 ANQGSEA. The CDR3 covers 17 residues. V was clipped by 6 bases and J by 4 bases; unmatched bases: 20. CDR3 sequence (DNA): TGCAGCGTGAAATACATTATTGGACAGGGAGGTTCATACGAGCAGTACTTC. It codes for CSVKYIIGQGGSYEQYF.

This sequence joins TRBV7-2 and TRBJ2-7; 7 bases map to TRBD1. This CDR3 has 15 residues. The germline gives CDR1 SGHTA, CDR2 FQGNSA. Trimming at V came to 3 bases and at J to 4 bases, leaving 9 bases not matched to a gene. The CDR3 spells CASSLGPGQTYEQYF. As DNA, the CDR3 is TGTGCCAGCAGCTTGGGACCGGGACAGACTTACGAGCAGTACTTC.

The chain has TRBV30 and TRBJ1-1, with D possibly TRBD1 on 5 matching bases. Germline V CDR1 and CDR2: GTSNPN, SVGIG (reference sequence). There are 16 residues in the CDR3. Between the trimmed V and J ends, which lost 2 bases and 5 bases, there was a span of 21 bases. CDR3 loop: CAWSLRDLTGGTEAFF. The CDR3 bases are TGTGCCTGGAGTCTGCGAGACCTGACCGGGGGAACTGAAGCTTTCTTT. The full variable domain, completed using reference TRBV30 and TRBJ1-1, is SQTIHQWPATLVQPVGSPLSLECTVEGTSNPNLYWYRQAAGRGLQLLFYSVGIGQISSEVPQNLSASRPQDRQFILSSKKLLLSDSGFYLCAWSLRDLTGGTEAFFGQGTRLTVV.

The table lists this clone with a few counts. V is TRBV15 and J is TRBJ1-5; no clear D. The ends were cut back, 5 bases at V and 1 base at J, with 15 bases in the middle. Germline lookup yields CDR1 LNHNV and CDR2 YYDKDF (reference sequence). The CDR3 loop spans 16 amino acids. CDR3 DNA: TGTGCCACCAGCTTATCCGGTCTCGGGAGCAATCAGCCCCAGCATTTT. Residues: CATSLSGLGSNQPQHF.

The chain uses TRBV29-1 and TRBJ1-2, with D possibly being TRBD1 (5 bases). Trimming removed 5 bases at V and 8 bases at J, with 12 bases between. This CDR3 is 11 amino acids long. Germline V gene sequence: CDR1 SQVTM, CDR2 ANQGSEA. CDR3: CSVNQGGGYTF. The CDR3 region has the DNA TGCAGCGTTAATCAGGGTGGCGGCTACACCTTC.

This clone was counted a few times. The V and J genes are TRBV6-6 and TRBJ2-7; 9 bases match TRBD1. Germline CDR1 and CDR2: MNHNY and SVGAGI (reference sequence). The CDR3 consists of 15 residues. Trimming cost V 5 bases and J 5 bases; bases outside gene matches: 10. The CDR3: CASSRPGTGSHEQYF. The CDR3 DNA follows: TGTGCCAGCAGTCGCCCCGGGACAGGGTCTCACGAGCAGTACTTC.

The chain has TRBV25-1 and TRBJ2-7; D is uncertain. This CDR3 spans 10 amino acids. CDR1 and CDR2 (germline): MGHDK, SYGVNS. V was pared by 10 bases and J by 0 bases, with 4 bases between. The CDR3 DNA is TGTGCCATCCTCTCCTACGAGCAGTACTTC. This sequence encodes CAILSYEQYF.

The V gene is TRBV5-4, the J gene TRBJ2-5, with TRBD1 identical over 10 bases. The J call is in doubt because the DNA end fits TRBJ2-7 better. CDR3 length: 15 amino acids. The V gene's germline CDR1 is SGHNT and CDR2 YYREEE (reference sequence). This CDR3 reads CASSRWGQGSYEQYF. CDR3 sequence (DNA): TGTGCCAGCAGCCGGTGGGGACAGGGGTCCTACGAGCAGTACTTC.

This clone was picked up a small number of times. The genes are TRBV6-1 and TRBJ1-4; the D gene is possibly TRBD1 (5 bases). The CDR3 length is 14 residues. The V and J ends lost 2 bases and 11 bases respectively, with 15 bases between them. Germline loops: CDR1 MNHNS, CDR2 SASEGT. Written as DNA, the CDR3 is TGTGCCAGCAGTGAATCTCACATCGGGGGGAAACTGTTTTTT. Its protein is CASSESHIGGKLFF.

This chain uses TRBV4-2 with TRBJ2-1, with 9 bases identical to TRBD2. The CDR3 contains 16 residues. From germline, CDR1 is LGHNA and CDR2 YNFKEQ. The V segment lost 1 base and the J segment 6 bases; nucleotides outside the gene matches: 7. CDR3 loop: CASSQVLSGRLNEQFF. In nucleotides, the CDR3 is TGTGCCAGCAGCCAAGTGCTTAGCGGGAGACTCAATGAGCAGTTCTTC.

The V call is TRBV7-9, the J call TRBJ1-1; 9 bases are shared with TRBD1. The trim removed 5 bases at V and 4 bases at J, leaving 8 bases unmatched. The length of the CDR3 is 15 residues. Germline CDR1 reads SEHNR; CDR2 reads FQNEAQ (reference sequence). As DNA, the CDR3 is TGTGCCAGCAGCCGGACGACAGGGGGTGGCACTGAAGCTTTCTTT. Its protein product is CASSRTTGGGTEAFF. The whole variable domain, filled in from reference TRBV7-9 and TRBJ1-1, reads DTGVSQNPRHKITKRGQNVTFRCDPISEHNRLYWYRQTLGQGPEFLTYFQNEAQLEKSRLLSDRFSAERPKGSFSTLEIQRTEQGDSAMYLCASSRTTGGGTEAFFGQGTRLTVV.